The subject of this entry is one T cell receptor (beta chain). These data are taken from a study of blood T cell repertoires in COVID-19. Across the study: Sources were T cells, B-cell-depleted T cells, or PBMCs; the material itself was cDNA or gDNA.

Original processing methods: Estimates of nucleated cell counts were drawn from the amplification of reference gene primers. Clones were read by immunoSEQ multiplex PCR, and TCRdb kept only the in-frame ones, dropping some. D and trimming were read from the DNA, whereas the V and J calls and clone size are those reported in that table. The top ten clones hold roughly 0.56% of a sample with more than 150,000 clones, roughly nine tenths of them seen once. CDR1 is SGHDT, CDR2 YYEEEE, per germline. The CDR3 has 13 residues. V lost 4 bases to trimming and J lost 9 bases, with 17 bases between them. This sequence originates from a man between 45 and 60 years old with acute or convalescent COVID-19. The chain combines TRBV5-6 with TRBJ2-7; tentatively, D is TRBD2 (5 bases). Sequencing was carried out using peripheral blood. Written as DNA, the CDR3 is TGTGCCAGCAGCCCCACGCCGGGGAATGCGCAGTACGTC. It translates to CASSPTPGNAQYV.